Below are 27 T cell receptor beta chains sequenced from a single sample in a study of T cell responses to AZD1222 COVID-19 vaccine. Sequencing used immunoSEQ multiplex PCR; TCRdb keeps in-frame clones, though not all of them. The data show more than 70,000 clones, with around nine tenths seen just once and about 1.6% held by the top ten. The sequenced sample was peripheral blood, obtained on day 0 of AZD1222 vaccination. The receptors stem from an adult in good health.

The V gene is TRBV14, the J gene TRBJ2-1; weak D call: TRBD2 (7 bases). Germline V gene lookup returns CDR1 SGHDN and CDR2 FVKESK. CDR3 length equals 17 residues. V gave up 2 bases and J gave up 2 bases, with 16 bases separating them. The CDR3 region has the DNA TGTGCCAGCAGCCAACTCGGCGGCGGGGGCGCCTACAATGAGCAGTTCTTC. It is translated as CASSQLGGGGAYNEQFF.

The rearrangement joins TRBV19 to TRBJ2-3; the D gene is possibly TRBD1 (6 bases). Germline V lookup: CDR1 LNHDA, CDR2 SQIVND (reference sequence). Trimming left V 6 bases short and J 5 bases short, with 15 bases between. The CDR3 has 14 amino acids. Here the CDR3 DNA reads TGTGCCAGTAGGACCAGGGGCCAGGGAGATACGCAGTATTTT. It translates to CASRTRGQGDTQYF.

V is TRBV9 and J is TRBJ2-7; D unresolved. The CDR3 has 14 amino acids. Trimming left V 4 bases short and J 1 base short, with 12 bases between. Germline CDR1 SGDLS, CDR2 YYNGEE. The CDR3 loop reads CASSPGLQSYEQYF. CDR3 DNA sequence: TGTGCCAGCAGCCCCGGTCTACAGTCCTACGAGCAGTACTTC.

The chain couples TRBV6-5 to TRBJ1-3, with D unclear. The CDR3 extends over 14 amino acids. Trimming stripped 3 bases from V and 0 bases from J, with 6 bases between. Per germline, CDR1 MNHEY and CDR2 SVGAGI. The CDR3 is CASSYRYSGNTIYF. CDR3 in DNA: TGTGCCAGCAGTTATAGGTACTCTGGAAACACCATATATTTT.

The rearrangement uses TRBV2 and TRBJ2-1; 12 nucleotides line up with TRBD2. The CDR3 has 17 amino acids. The germline V gene has CDR1 SNHLY and CDR2 FYNNEI. Losses at the gene ends were 6 bases for V and 6 bases for J; bases not matched to a gene: 12. For the CDR3, the DNA is TGTGCCAGCAGCCCTCTCCTGACTAGCGGGAGATCCAATGAGCAGTTCTTC. It is translated as CASSPLLTSGRSNEQFF.

The genes are TRBV24-1 and TRBJ2-5; TRBD2 aligns across 11 bases. After removal of 4 bases from V and 2 bases from J, the junction contained 5 bases not matched to a gene. The CDR3 is 16 residues long. Germline CDR1 reads KGHDR; CDR2 reads SFDVKD. The CDR3 nucleotides read TGTGCCACCAGTGAATCCATAGCGGGAGGGCAAGAGACCCAGTACTTC. Amino acid sequence: CATSESIAGGQETQYF.

The rearrangement joins TRBV6-2 or TRBV6-3 to TRBJ2-6; D assignment may be TRBD1 or TRBD2 (6 bases each). This CDR3 region has 16 residues. Trimming removed 2 bases from V and 0 bases from J, with 8 bases in between. CDR1 is MNHEY and CDR2 is SVGEGT in the germline V gene. The CDR3 nucleotides read TGTGCCAGCAGTTACGGAGGGGGCTCTGGGGCCAACGTCCTGACTTTC. Translating gives CASSYGGGSGANVLTF.

The rearrangement joins TRBV7-3 to TRBJ1-1, with TRBD1 matching 8 bases. The CDR3 runs to 15 residues. J gave up 1 base and V 5 bases, and 6 bases lay outside the gene matches. The V gene's germline CDR1 is SGHTA and CDR2 FQGTGA. This CDR3 reads CASSPTGASNTEAFF. CDR3 coding DNA: TGTGCCAGCAGCCCGACAGGGGCCTCGAACACTGAAGCTTTCTTT.

This chain joins TRBV9 and TRBJ2-7, with 11 bases matching TRBD1. Germline CDR1 and CDR2: SGDLS and YYNGEE. J was trimmed by 6 bases and V by 2 bases; bases with no gene match: 7. CDR3 length: 15 residues. The CDR3 sequence: CASSVDGTGGLEQYF. DNA of the CDR3: TGTGCCAGCAGCGTGGACGGGACAGGGGGACTCGAGCAGTACTTC. Full variable domain (rest looked up from reference TRBV9 and TRBJ2-7): DSGVTQTPKHLITATGQRVTLRCSPRSGDLSVYWYQQSLDQGLQFLIQYYNGEERAKGNILERFSAQQFPDLHSELNLSSLELGDSALYFCASSVDGTGGLEQYFGPGTRLTVT.

The gene calls are TRBV18 and TRBJ2-1; the D call may be TRBD1 or TRBD2 (5 bases each). Trimming shortened V by 1 base and J by 5 bases, and 12 bases separated the two germline ends. This CDR3 contains 15 residues. Germline values: CDR1 KGHSH, CDR2 LQKENI. The CDR3 DNA sequence: TGTGCCAGCTCACCACTTTCAGGGCGGGACAATGAGCAGTTCTTC. This translates into CASSPLSGRDNEQFF.

J is TRBJ2-1 and V is TRBV3-1 (or the pseudogene TRBV3-2); 9 bases line up with TRBD2. The CDR3 contains 17 residues. Germline loops: CDR1 LGHDT, CDR2 YNNKEL (reference sequence). The V segment lost 0 bases and the J segment 4 bases; nucleotides outside the gene matches: 7. CDR3 DNA: TGTGCCAGCAGCCAAGATTTGCCTAGCGGGATTTACAATGAGCAGTTCTTC. Its protein is CASSQDLPSGIYNEQFF.

The chain employs TRBV5-6 and TRBJ2-2, with 7 bases lining up with TRBD2. The CDR3 runs to 16 residues. CDR1 is SGHDT, CDR2 YYEEEE, per germline. The V and J ends lost 2 bases and 5 bases, in that order; junction bases with no gene match: 9. This CDR3 reads CASSFRTRGNTGELFF. The CDR3 region has the DNA TGTGCCAGCAGCTTTAGGACTAGAGGGAATACCGGGGAGCTGTTTTTT.

The chain carries TRBV19 and TRBJ1-5, with D perhaps TRBD1 (6 bases). CDR1 and CDR2 (germline): LNHDA, SQIVND (reference sequence). The CDR3 has 14 amino acids. V was clipped by 5 bases and J by 3 bases, with 11 bases between them. CDR3 sequence (DNA): TGTGCCAGTAGTGAACAGGGACCCAATCAGCCCCAGCATTTT. Its protein product is CASSEQGPNQPQHF.

This clone was detected only once. One junction end disagrees with the germline gene, perhaps due to a read error. The J gene is TRBJ1-1, the V gene TRBV3-1 (or the pseudogene TRBV3-2); possibly TRBD1 for D (5 bases). CDR1 and CDR2 from the germline V gene are LGHDT and YNNKEL (reference sequence). CDR3 length: 14 residues. CDR3: CASSQLAGNPEAFF. The DNA of the CDR3 is TGTGCCAGCAGCCAACTCGCAGGGAACCCTGAAGCTTTCTTT.

The rearrangement uses TRBV7-2 and TRBJ1-5; TRBD1 might be the D (6 bases). Per germline, CDR1 SGHTA and CDR2 FQGNSA. CDR3 length: 14 amino acids. V lost 5 bases, J lost 4 bases, and 12 bases lay in between. The CDR3 sequence: CASSLGQWNQPQHF. In DNA form, the CDR3 reads TGTGCCAGCAGCCTTGGACAGTGGAATCAGCCCCAGCATTTT.

The rearrangement links TRBV7-9 to TRBJ1-5; TRBD1 is a possible D gene (6 bases). The CDR3 runs to 16 residues. Trimming cost V 5 bases and J 0 bases, with 14 bases left between them. Germline values: CDR1 SEHNR, CDR2 FQNEAQ (reference sequence). Written as DNA, the CDR3 is TGTGCCAGCAGCCCTGGGACATCGGATAGCAATCAGCCCCAGCATTTT. This sequence encodes CASSPGTSDSNQPQHF. Full variable domain (missing parts from reference TRBV7-9 and TRBJ1-5): DTGVSQNPRHKITKRGQNVTFRCDPISEHNRLYWYRQTLGQGPEFLTYFQNEAQLEKSRLLSDRFSAERPKGSFSTLEIQRTEQGDSAMYLCASSPGTSDSNQPQHFGDGTRLSIL.

The chain combines TRBV27 with TRBJ1-2, with 7 bases lining up with TRBD1. CDR1 and CDR2 from the germline V gene are MNHEY and SMNVEV (reference sequence). J was trimmed by 7 bases and V by 3 bases; bases with no gene match: 8. This CDR3 has 14 residues. CDR3: CASSFLGGEGGYTF. Written as DNA, the CDR3 is TGTGCCAGCAGTTTTTTAGGGGGCGAAGGTGGCTACACCTTC.

The V and J genes are TRBV7-2 and TRBJ2-3; the D gene is possibly TRBD2 (5 bases). This CDR3 has 17 amino acids. The V gene lost 1 base and the J gene lost 4 bases, with 18 bases spanning the gap. CDR1 and CDR2 from the germline V gene are SGHTA and FQGNSA. CDR3 sequence: CASSLDFRGGSADTQYF. DNA of the CDR3: TGTGCCAGCAGCTTAGATTTTCGAGGAGGTTCGGCAGATACGCAGTATTTT.

This chain connects TRBV6-1 to TRBJ1-5; no reliable D call. CDR3 length: 12 residues. Trimming removed 3 bases at V and 4 bases at J, with 4 bases between. CDR1 and CDR2 from the germline V gene are MNHNS and SASEGT. CDR3 coding DNA: TGTGCCAGCAGTGATCTTAATCAGCCCCAGCATTTT. This gives the protein CASSDLNQPQHF.

The rearrangement uses TRBV6-4 and TRBJ2-3; D gene ambiguous. The V gene lost 1 base and the J gene lost 6 bases, with 8 bases spanning the gap. Germline assignment: CDR1 MRHNA and CDR2 SNTAGT. The CDR3 has 13 amino acids. In DNA form, the CDR3 reads TGTGCCAGCAGTGACTTCGAGGCGGATACGCAGTATTTT. It translates to CASSDFEADTQYF.

This clone turned up a few times. This chain uses TRBV6-5 with TRBJ1-2; maybe TRBD1 (6 bases). The germline gives CDR1 MNHEY, CDR2 SVGAGI. CDR3 length: 14 amino acids. V lost 10 bases and J 4 bases, leaving 19 bases between the germline ends. CDR3 amino acids: CATQDRARSYGYTF. In DNA form, the CDR3 reads TGTGCCACCCAGGACAGAGCAAGGAGCTATGGCTACACCTTC.

The gene calls are TRBV19 and TRBJ1-1, with D possibly TRBD1 on 6 matching bases. The V gene's germline CDR1 is LNHDA and CDR2 SQIVND (reference sequence). V dropped 0 bases and J dropped 5 bases, with 13 bases sitting between them. CDR3 length equals 15 residues. The CDR3 here is CASSIDYRERTEAFF. CDR3 coding DNA: TGTGCCAGTAGTATAGACTACAGGGAGAGGACTGAAGCTTTCTTT.

This CDR3 is CASSPGAGYNQPQHF. In DNA form, the CDR3 reads TGTGCCAGTAGTCCCGGGGCGGGTTACAATCAGCCCCAGCATTTT. The chain joins TRBV19 to TRBJ1-5; maybe TRBD1 (5 bases). CDR1 and CDR2 (germline): LNHDA, SQIVND (reference sequence). CDR3 length equals 15 residues. Trimming removed 5 bases from V and 3 bases from J, with 14 bases in between.

The J gene is TRBJ1-1, the V gene TRBV19; possible D gene TRBD1, 5 bases. The CDR3 consists of 13 residues. Trimming left V 3 bases short and J 3 bases short, with 8 bases between. CDR1 LNHDA and CDR2 SQIVND come from the germline V gene (reference sequence). The CDR3 region is CASSISGDTEAFF. The DNA for the CDR3 is TGTGCCAGTAGTATTTCGGGGGACACTGAAGCTTTCTTT.

A few counts support this clone. The chain joins TRBV4-3 to TRBJ1-1; the match to TRBD1 covers 8 bases. CDR1 is LGHNA, CDR2 YSLEER, per germline. J lost 5 bases, V lost 1 base, and 3 bases had no gene match. This CDR3 has 14 residues. CDR3 nucleotides: TGCGCCAGCAGCCAAGCGGACAGGGAGACTGAAGCTTTCTTT. Protein: CASSQADRETEAFF.

The chain carries TRBV15 and TRBJ2-5, with TRBD1 matching over 8 bases. V shed 3 bases and J 4 bases; nucleotides not matched to a gene: 7. This CDR3 is 15 amino acids long. Looked up from germline, CDR1 is LNHNV and CDR2 is YYDKDF (reference sequence). DNA for the CDR3: TGTGCCACCAGCAGTGCCTCAGGGGGCGGAGAGACCCAGTACTTC. It specifies CATSSASGGGETQYF.

This chain uses TRBV7-2 with TRBJ2-1, with no clear D. There are 17 residues in the CDR3. V was pared by 2 bases and J by 0 bases, with 14 bases between. CDR1 and CDR2 (germline): SGHTA, FQGNSA. The CDR3 region has the DNA TGTGCCAGCAGCTTATTAGGCGGAGTAAGCTCCTACAATGAGCAGTTCTTC. The encoded protein is CASSLLGGVSSYNEQFF.